The 26 T cell receptor beta chains in this list originate from one sample, sequenced in a study of T cell responses to AZD1222 COVID-19 vaccine. Assay: immunoSEQ multiplex PCR; the TCRdb copy retains only in-frame clones and omits some. The top ten hold around a sixth of the sample, which has 100,000 or so clones, 85% to 90% seen once. The sample was peripheral blood, taken on day 0 of AZD1222 vaccination. The source is an adult in good health.

The chain recombines TRBV3-1 (or the pseudogene TRBV3-2) with TRBJ2-2, with 8 bases lining up with TRBD2. Germline V gene sequence: CDR1 LGHDT, CDR2 YNNKEL (reference sequence). Trimming took 4 bases from V and 6 from J; bases not matched to a gene: 4. The CDR3 consists of 14 residues. The CDR3 DNA is TGTGCCAGCAGCCCCACTAGCGGACCCGGGGAGCTGTTTTTT. The encoded protein is CASSPTSGPGELFF.

This chain uses TRBV20-1 with TRBJ2-7; the match to TRBD2 covers 7 bases. The CDR3 has 13 residues. The J segment lost 5 bases and the V segment lost 3 bases, leaving 7 bases of the junction unmatched. The germline CDR1 and CDR2 sequences are DFQATT and SNEGSKA (reference sequence). The CDR3 sequence is CSASLGGSDEQYF. DNA of the CDR3: TGCAGTGCTAGTCTCGGGGGGAGCGACGAGCAGTACTTC.

The rearrangement uses TRBV3-1 (or the pseudogene TRBV3-2) and TRBJ1-4, with unresolved D. Germline V gene data show CDR1 as LGHDT and CDR2 as YNNKEL (reference sequence). The V gene lost 7 bases and the J gene lost 0 bases, with 6 bases spanning the gap. This CDR3 has 13 residues. DNA for the CDR3: TGTGCCAGCAAACTTGCAACTAATGAAAAACTGTTTTTT. Its protein product is CASKLATNEKLFF.

This clone was counted once. The chain combines TRBV7-3 with TRBJ2-1; D is perhaps TRBD1 or TRBD2 (5 bases each). V lost 1 base and J 4 bases, leaving 17 bases between the germline ends. The CDR3 has 17 amino acids. Germline CDR1 and CDR2: SGHTA and FQGTGA. CDR3 sequence reads: CASSLKLGPGPYNEQFF. The CDR3 DNA sequence: TGTGCCAGCAGCTTAAAGCTGGGACCAGGGCCTTACAATGAGCAGTTCTTC.

This clone was seen a few times. The chain carries TRBV5-1 and TRBJ1-1; perhaps TRBD1 as D (6 bases). The germline CDR1 and CDR2 sequences are SGHRS and YFSETQ. CDR3 length equals 13 residues. The V and J ends lost 4 bases and 4 bases respectively, with 11 bases between them. The CDR3 DNA follows: TGCGCCAGCAGCATAGGGGGGGTCACTGAAGCTTTCTTT. As protein: CASSIGGVTEAFF.

In its sample, this clone was seen once. This chain connects TRBV5-4 to TRBJ2-3; D not resolved. The germline V gene has CDR1 SGHNT and CDR2 YYREEE (reference sequence). The CDR3 runs to 14 residues. V lost 0 bases to trimming and J lost 5 bases, with 10 bases between them. CDR3 residues: CASSLERGGDTQYF. The CDR3 DNA follows: TGTGCCAGCAGCTTGGAGCGTGGCGGAGATACGCAGTATTTT.

The rearrangement joins TRBV5-1 to TRBJ2-1; TRBD2 matches 10 bases. The CDR3 loop spans 15 amino acids. The V and J ends lost 0 bases and 10 bases, in that order; junction bases with no gene match: 7. Germline CDR1 reads SGHRS; CDR2 reads YFSETQ. CDR3 sequence reads: CASSLVGLAGVEQFF. In nucleotides, the CDR3 is TGCGCCAGCAGCTTGGTCGGGCTAGCGGGAGTGGAGCAGTTCTTC.

The chain is built from TRBV9 and TRBJ1-1; D not certain. This CDR3 has 15 residues. Germline V gene lookup returns CDR1 SGDLS and CDR2 YYNGEE. V was clipped by 1 base and J by 0 bases, with 10 bases between them. CDR3 amino acids: CASSVSGTLNTEAFF. The CDR3 nucleotides are TGTGCCAGCAGCGTAAGTGGAACATTGAACACTGAAGCTTTCTTT.

The genes are TRBV7-9 and TRBJ1-6; perhaps TRBD1 as D (6 bases). The CDR3 has 15 amino acids. CDR1 is SEHNR, CDR2 FQNEAQ, per germline (reference sequence). Between the trimmed V and J ends, which lost 5 bases and 9 bases, there was a span of 17 bases. CDR3 protein: CASSTLQGWRSPLHF. The CDR3, as DNA: TGTGCCAGCAGCACTCTACAGGGATGGCGTTCACCCCTCCACTTT.

The gene calls are TRBV23-1 and TRBJ1-4; maybe TRBD1 (5 bases). TRBV23-1 is identified as an open reading frame with a role that is uncertain. Trimming stripped 3 bases from V and 0 bases from J, with 20 bases between. CDR3 size: 19 residues. The CDR3 sequence: CASSHLAGGEGATNEKLFF. The CDR3 coding sequence is TGCGCCAGCAGTCATCTAGCCGGGGGGGAAGGGGCAACTAATGAAAAACTGTTTTTT.

The chain combines TRBV18 with TRBJ1-2, with unresolved D. Germline V lookup: CDR1 KGHSH, CDR2 LQKENI. The germline V and J ends were trimmed by 3 bases and 7 bases, with 12 bases remaining between them. This CDR3 is 13 amino acids long. The CDR3 nucleotides read TGTGCCAGCTCACCGTCCAATGGCATTGGCTACACCTTC. It translates to CASSPSNGIGYTF.

The rearrangement uses TRBV28 and TRBJ1-4; D is perhaps TRBD1 (6 bases). This CDR3 spans 15 amino acids. Trimming took off 6 bases at V and 2 bases at J, with 13 bases between the two ends. Germline loops: CDR1 MDHEN, CDR2 SYDVKM. The CDR3 nucleotides are TGTGCCAGCAGCCCACAGGGAGTGACTAATGAAAAACTGTTTTTT. Protein product: CASSPQGVTNEKLFF.

The chain uses TRBV27 and TRBJ2-7, with unresolved D. This CDR3 comprises 13 residues. V was clipped by 4 bases and J by 0 bases, with 7 bases between them. Germline V CDR1 and CDR2: MNHEY, SMNVEV (reference sequence). In DNA form, the CDR3 reads TGTGCCAGCAGTTCCTTAAGCTCCTACGAGCAGTACTTC. It specifies CASSSLSSYEQYF.

In this sample, this clone turned up a few times. This rearrangement joins TRBV5-6 to TRBJ2-7, with 8 bases fitting TRBD1. The CDR3 consists of 12 residues. Germline trimming cut 7 bases from V and 4 bases from J; bases unmatched to any gene: 4. From germline, CDR1 is SGHDT and CDR2 YYEEEE. CDR3 amino acids: CASRDRHYEQYF. The CDR3 DNA follows: TGTGCCAGCCGGGACAGGCATTACGAGCAGTACTTC.

This chain connects TRBV11-2 to TRBJ2-5; D call uncertain. V was shortened by 1 base and J by 3 bases, with 6 bases between the two germline ends. Germline V gene data show CDR1 as SGHAT and CDR2 as FQNNGV. The CDR3 sequence is 13 residues long. CDR3 bases: TGTGCCAGCAGCTTAGGGGCAGAAGAGACCCAGTACTTC. Translation: CASSLGAEETQYF.

The rearrangement links TRBV5-5 to TRBJ2-3; possible D gene TRBD2, 5 bases. Germline V CDR1 and CDR2: SGHKS, YYEKEE (reference sequence). Trimming took off 4 bases at V and 0 bases at J, with 15 bases between the two ends. The CDR3 consists of 16 residues. The CDR3 sequence is CASSPLGLASTDTQYF. Written as DNA, the CDR3 is TGTGCCAGCAGCCCCCTTGGCCTAGCTAGCACAGATACGCAGTATTTT.

The V call is TRBV5-4, the J call TRBJ1-2; possible D gene TRBD1, 5 bases. The CDR3 contains 18 residues. Germline V gives CDR1 SGHNT, CDR2 YYREEE (reference sequence). V gave up 0 bases and J gave up 3 bases, with 21 bases separating them. The CDR3: CASSLASRGGGSHYGYTF. The CDR3 DNA follows: TGTGCCAGCAGCTTGGCCTCACGAGGTGGGGGGAGTCACTATGGCTACACCTTC.

The chain has TRBV7-2 and TRBJ2-4, with TRBD2 identical over 9 bases. This CDR3 comprises 18 residues. CDR1 is SGHTA, CDR2 FQGNSA, per germline. J was trimmed by 2 bases and V by 1 base; bases with no gene match: 9. The CDR3 nucleotides read TGTGCCAGCAGCTTAGGGCGTCTAGCGGGAATCACCAAAAACATTCAGTACTTC. Amino acids: CASSLGRLAGITKNIQYF.

This chain uses TRBV12-3 or TRBV12-4 with TRBJ1-1; D is unclear. V lost 2 bases and J lost 12, with 13 bases in between. The CDR3 extends over 12 amino acids. The CDR3 loop is CASSLTRSLTFF. CDR3 in DNA: TGTGCCAGCAGTTTAACCCGTTCGTTGACTTTCTTT.

In DNA, the CDR3 is TGTGCCAGTAGTTTGACAGGAGTGAACACTGAAGCTTTCTTT. It encodes CASSLTGVNTEAFF. The genes are TRBV19 and TRBJ1-1, with a tentative D call TRBD1 (6 bases). The CDR3 has 14 residues. Germline V gene data show CDR1 as LNHDA and CDR2 as SQIVND (reference sequence). With 5 bases removed from V and 0 bases from J, the gap between germline ends came to 10 bases.

This rearrangement joins TRBV12-3 or TRBV12-4 to TRBJ2-1; D unclear. This CDR3 has 12 amino acids. Trimming cost V 6 bases and J 8 bases, with 11 bases left between them. In DNA form, the CDR3 reads TGTGCCAGCAGCCCCTACTGGGATGAGCAGTTCTTC. It specifies CASSPYWDEQFF.

The J gene is TRBJ2-5, the V gene TRBV5-6, with TRBD2 matching over 7 bases. CDR1 is SGHDT, CDR2 YYEEEE, per germline. The CDR3 covers 18 residues. With V trimmed by 2 bases and J by 2 bases, 15 bases remained unmatched. The CDR3 loop reads CASSFAGGGGFGQETQYF. For the CDR3, the DNA is TGTGCCAGCAGCTTCGCCGGCGGGGGTGGTTTTGGTCAAGAGACCCAGTACTTC.

At least ten counts were recorded for this clone. This chain uses TRBV5-4 with TRBJ1-4, with a tentative D call TRBD1 (5 bases). This CDR3 region has 15 residues. V lost 1 base and J lost 3, with 10 bases in between. Germline CDR1 is SGHNT and CDR2 is YYREEE (reference sequence). The DNA of the CDR3 is TGTGCCAGCAGCTTGTTAGCGGGGCCTAATGAAAAACTGTTTTTT. This sequence encodes CASSLLAGPNEKLFF.

This clone was counted a few times. This sequence joins TRBV5-1 and TRBJ2-2; TRBD1 matches 11 bases. CDR1 is SGHRS, CDR2 YFSETQ, per germline. The CDR3 is 17 amino acids. The V and J ends lost 6 bases and 4 bases, in that order; junction bases with no gene match: 11. CDR3 in amino acids: CASISPAGTGGTGELFF. CDR3 DNA sequence: TGCGCCAGCATCTCCCCCGCAGGGACAGGGGGCACCGGGGAGCTGTTTTTT. The full variable domain, in which reference TRBV5-1 and TRBJ2-2 provide the parts outside the CDR3, is KAGVTQTPRYLIKTRGQQVTLSCSPISGHRSVSWYQQTPGQGLQFLFEYFSETQRNKGNFPGRFSGRQFSNSRSEMNVSTLELGDSALYLCASISPAGTGGTGELFFGEGSRLTVL.

DNA of the CDR3: TGTGCCAGCAGGAGGACAGGGGCCTACGAGCAGTACTTC. Amino acid sequence: CASRRTGAYEQYF. V is TRBV6-5 and J is TRBJ2-7; 9 bases are shared with TRBD1. With V trimmed by 6 bases and J by 2 bases, 2 bases remained unmatched. Germline V gene data show CDR1 as MNHEY and CDR2 as SVGAGI. This CDR3 spans 13 amino acids.

This clone was seen only a few times. The chain combines TRBV11-2 with TRBJ1-1; D not resolved. The germline V and J ends were trimmed by 5 bases and 4 bases, with 14 bases remaining between them. CDR1 is SGHAT, CDR2 FQNNGV, per germline. The CDR3 loop spans 14 amino acids. The CDR3 spells CASSPRAQRTEAFF. CDR3 bases: TGTGCCAGCAGCCCCCGGGCCCAGCGCACTGAAGCTTTCTTT.